This T cell receptor beta chain was profiled in a study of blood T cell repertoires in COVID-19. This clone occurred once. The CDR3 covers 14 residues. Per the germline V gene, CDR1 is SGHRS and CDR2 is YFSETQ. Unmatched junction bases numbered 8, after V lost 1 base and J lost 7 bases. Original data processing: The assay estimated nucleated cells by amplifying reference gene primers. Here immunoSEQ multiplex PCR was the method, and the copy in TCRdb shows in-frame clones only, minus some. The DNA was the basis for D and trimming; V, J and clone size are from that table. The sample consists of 470,000 or so clones, nearly 90% of them appearing once. Participants, about 18 to 95 years old, spanned around 26 US areas. Participant-reported clinical history was the basis for cohort assignment.

This rearrangement joins TRBV5-1 to TRBJ2-7; 7 bases agree with TRBD1. Material: PBMCs or T cells enriched from blood (not recorded which). The sequence was collected from a woman aged 18-30 years with acute COVID-19. CDR3 nucleotides: TGCGCCAGCAGCTTGAAGGGACAGCAGGGAGAGCAGTACTTC. Encoded protein: CASSLKGQQGEQYF. Drawing the rest from reference TRBV5-1 and TRBJ2-7, the complete variable domain is KAGVTQTPRYLIKTRGQQVTLSCSPISGHRSVSWYQQTPGQGLQFLFEYFSETQRNKGNFPGRFSGRQFSNSRSEMNVSTLELGDSALYLCASSLKGQQGEQYFGPGTRLTVT.